The next 3 T cell receptor beta chains were all read from a single sample in a study of cytomegalovirus exposure and HLA in healthy donors. This PCR relied on a set of 60 Vbeta primers and 13 Jbeta primers. Some clones are missing from TCRdb's copy, which holds only in-frame ones; the method was immunoSEQ multiplex PCR. This table holds 100,000 to 150,000 clones, around three quarters found once. Sequencing was performed on PBMCs. The receptors stem from a man aged 30 to 39 in good health and CMV-seronegative.

This clone was seen only a few times. This chain joins TRBV6-6 and TRBJ1-1, with D unclear. Per germline, CDR1 MNHNY and CDR2 SVGAGI (reference sequence). The CDR3 covers 14 residues. V was clipped by 6 bases and J by 5 bases, with 16 bases between them. The CDR3 nucleotides read TGTGCCAGCAGGCCTGAGTTAGCGGGGACTGAAGCTTTCTTT. Encoded protein: CASRPELAGTEAFF.

The V call is TRBV29-1, the J call TRBJ2-7; 9 bases agree with TRBD1. Looked up from germline, CDR1 is SQVTM and CDR2 is ANQGSEA. V was pared by 6 bases and J by 3 bases, with 3 bases of the junction left unmatched. The CDR3 has 12 residues. The CDR3 sequence is CSVGTGSYEQYF. The CDR3 DNA follows: TGCAGCGTGGGGACAGGGAGCTACGAGCAGTACTTC.

The chain uses TRBV2 and TRBJ2-5, with 7 bases lining up with TRBD2. The CDR3 is 15 residues long. Trimming cost V 8 bases and J 1 base; bases outside gene matches: 10. Germline values: CDR1 SNHLY, CDR2 FYNNEI. CDR3 bases: TGTGCCAGCTTGGCGCACGGGAGGTCCCAAGAGACCCAGTACTTC. It translates to CASLAHGRSQETQYF.